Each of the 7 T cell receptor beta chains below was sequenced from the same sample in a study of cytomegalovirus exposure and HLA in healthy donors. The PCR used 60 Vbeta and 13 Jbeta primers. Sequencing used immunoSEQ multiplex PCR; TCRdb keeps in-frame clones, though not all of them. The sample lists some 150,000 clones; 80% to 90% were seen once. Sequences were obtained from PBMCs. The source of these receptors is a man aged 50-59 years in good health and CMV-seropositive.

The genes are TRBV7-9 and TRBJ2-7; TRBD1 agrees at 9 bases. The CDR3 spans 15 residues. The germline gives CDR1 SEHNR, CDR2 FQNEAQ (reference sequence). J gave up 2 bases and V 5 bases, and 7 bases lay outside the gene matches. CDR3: CASSRPGQGTYEQYF. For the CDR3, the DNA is TGTGCCAGCAGCCGACCGGGACAGGGCACCTACGAGCAGTACTTC.

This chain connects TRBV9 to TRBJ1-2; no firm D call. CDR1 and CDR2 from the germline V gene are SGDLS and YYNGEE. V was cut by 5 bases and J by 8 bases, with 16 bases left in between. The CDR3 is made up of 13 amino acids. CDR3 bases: TGTGCCAGCAGAGACCGTTCGAGGGTAGGCTACACCTTC. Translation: CASRDRSRVGYTF.

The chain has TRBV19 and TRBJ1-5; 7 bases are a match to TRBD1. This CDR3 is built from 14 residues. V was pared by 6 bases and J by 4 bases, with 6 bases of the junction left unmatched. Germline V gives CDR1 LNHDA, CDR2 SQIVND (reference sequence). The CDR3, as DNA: TGTGCCAGTAGAGGGGGCGATCCTAATCAGCCCCAGCATTTT. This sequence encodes CASRGGDPNQPQHF.

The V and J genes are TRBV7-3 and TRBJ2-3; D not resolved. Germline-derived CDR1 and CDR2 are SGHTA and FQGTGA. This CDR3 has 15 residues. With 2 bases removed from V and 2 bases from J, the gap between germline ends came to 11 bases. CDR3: CASSLSTQNTDTQYF. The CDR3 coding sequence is TGTGCCAGCAGCTTATCCACCCAGAACACAGATACGCAGTATTTT.

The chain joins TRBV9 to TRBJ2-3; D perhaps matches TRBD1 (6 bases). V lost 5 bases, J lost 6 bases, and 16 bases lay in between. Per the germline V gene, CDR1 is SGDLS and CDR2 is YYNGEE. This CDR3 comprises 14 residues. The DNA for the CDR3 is TGTGCCAGCAGTTTCACAGGGCGGATGGATACGCAGTATTTT. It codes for CASSFTGRMDTQYF.

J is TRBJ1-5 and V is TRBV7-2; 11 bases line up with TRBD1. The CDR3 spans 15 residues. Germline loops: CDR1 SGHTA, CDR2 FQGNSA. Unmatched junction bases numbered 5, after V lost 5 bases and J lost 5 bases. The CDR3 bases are TGTGCCAGCAGCGTGGACAGGGGGCTTGATCAGCCCCAGCATTTT. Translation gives CASSVDRGLDQPQHF.

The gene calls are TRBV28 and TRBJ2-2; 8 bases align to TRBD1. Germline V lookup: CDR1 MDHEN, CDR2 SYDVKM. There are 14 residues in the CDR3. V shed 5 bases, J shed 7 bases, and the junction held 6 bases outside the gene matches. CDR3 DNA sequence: TGTGCCAGCAGTAACGGACAGGGCGTCGGGGAGCTGTTTTTT. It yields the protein CASSNGQGVGELFF.